The 26 T cell receptor beta chains below all came from one sample that was sequenced in a study of blood T cell repertoires in COVID-19 (dated by TCRdb to about 2020). Libraries came from the immunoSEQ multiplex PCR assay. TCRdb mirrors the immuneACCESS table, restricted to in-frame sequences. Some clones are absent from its copies; in checked studies, under half trace to an unresolved V gene, and the reason for the others is unknown. The sample table holds about 210,000 clones, of which just over 90% were seen once. The top ten constitute more than 0.95% of the sample. Sequenced: peripheral blood. The receptors were gathered from a man aged 25-45 years with acute or convalescent COVID-19.

The chain couples TRBV24-1 to TRBJ2-3; no definite D call. CDR1 is KGHDR, CDR2 SFDVKD, per germline. This CDR3 contains 15 residues. Trimming took off 3 bases at V and 3 bases at J, with 12 bases between the two ends. In DNA form, the CDR3 reads TGTGCCACCAGTGATCCCACTCTTAGTACAGATACGCAGTATTTT. It specifies CATSDPTLSTDTQYF.

The genes are TRBV6-5 and TRBJ2-7; D not resolved. The CDR3 runs 12 residues. The germline CDR1 and CDR2 sequences are MNHEY and SVGAGI. V lost 4 bases and J lost 3, with 7 bases in between. CDR3 region: CASSSRFYEQYF. The CDR3 DNA reads TGTGCCAGCAGTTCTAGGTTCTACGAGCAGTACTTC.

This chain uses TRBV18 with TRBJ2-1; 7 nucleotides align to TRBD1. The CDR3 extends over 15 amino acids. V dropped 6 bases and J dropped 6; count of bases not matched to a gene: 11. From germline, CDR1 is KGHSH and CDR2 LQKENI. The CDR3, as DNA: TGTGCCAGCTCCCCTAGACAGGGCCCCAGCAATGAGCAGTTCTTC. Protein sequence: CASSPRQGPSNEQFF.

The sample holds one count of this clone. The CDR3 sequence is CASRYRTSGNHEQYF. DNA for the CDR3: TGTGCCAGCAGATATCGGACTAGCGGGAACCACGAGCAGTACTTC. V usage is TRBV6-5 and J usage is TRBJ2-7, with 12 bases fitting TRBD2. J lost 5 bases, V lost 6 bases, and 8 bases had no gene match. The CDR3 is 15 residues long. Germline V CDR1 and CDR2: MNHEY, SVGAGI.

The CDR3 DNA reads TGTGCCACCAGACTATCGAAGAACGAGCAGTACTTC. Translating it yields CATRLSKNEQYF. The chain carries TRBV7-8 and TRBJ2-7; a possible D gene is TRBD2 (5 bases). This CDR3 is built from 12 residues. The V gene's germline CDR1 is SGHVS and CDR2 FQNEAQ. The V gene lost 10 bases and the J gene lost 5 bases, with 15 bases spanning the gap.

DNA of the CDR3: TGTGCCAGCAGCCCGGACTTACTATCCTACGAGCAGTACTTC. This codes for CASSPDLLSYEQYF. The J gene is TRBJ2-7, the V gene TRBV9; D is possibly TRBD2 (5 bases). Per germline, CDR1 SGDLS and CDR2 YYNGEE. This CDR3 has 14 amino acids. Trimming removed 4 bases from V and 1 base from J, with 12 bases in between.

The J gene is TRBJ1-2, the V gene TRBV3-1 (or the pseudogene TRBV3-2), with a possible D match to TRBD1 (6 bases). V shed 9 bases and J shed 3 bases, with 14 bases lying between them. Germline loops: CDR1 LGHDT, CDR2 YNNKEL (reference sequence). The CDR3 consists of 13 residues. This chain's CDR3 is CASQNKGDYGYTF. For the CDR3, the DNA is TGTGCCAGTCAAAACAAGGGGGACTATGGCTACACCTTC.

The chain couples TRBV19 to TRBJ1-5, with D unresolved. This CDR3 spans 14 amino acids. Trimming took 5 bases from V and 0 from J, leaving 8 bases between them. CDR1 LNHDA and CDR2 SQIVND come from the germline V gene (reference sequence). The chain's CDR3 is CASSRQNSNQPQHF. In DNA form, the CDR3 reads TGTGCCAGTAGTCGTCAGAATAGCAATCAGCCCCAGCATTTT.

This CDR3 is CASSRGLGTASYEQYF. The CDR3 DNA follows: TGTGCCAGCAGCCGGGGGCTGGGGACAGCTTCCTACGAGCAGTACTTC. The chain employs TRBV3-1 (or the pseudogene TRBV3-2) and TRBJ2-7, with 7 bases matching TRBD1. The CDR3 spans 16 residues. V lost 4 bases and J lost 1; bases outside the gene matches: 10. Germline CDR1 LGHDT, CDR2 YNNKEL (reference sequence).

This clone was recorded only once. The chain recombines TRBV28 with TRBJ2-7; 7 bases align to TRBD2. Germline V gene data show CDR1 as MDHEN and CDR2 as SYDVKM. There are 15 residues in the CDR3. The V segment lost 6 bases and the J segment 2 bases; nucleotides outside the gene matches: 10. Here the CDR3 reads CASRSPGLSPYEQYF. The CDR3, as DNA: TGTGCCAGCAGATCCCCGGGACTATCCCCCTACGAGCAGTACTTC. Full variable domain (outside the CDR3, taken from reference TRBV28 and TRBJ2-7): DVKVTQSSRYLVKRTGEKVFLECVQDMDHENMFWYRQDPGLGLRLIYFSYDVKMKEKGDIPEGYSVSREKKERFSLILESASTNQTSMYLCASRSPGLSPYEQYFGPGTRLTVT.

The chain has TRBV30 and TRBJ2-2, with TRBD2 as a possible D gene (5 bases). Looked up from germline, CDR1 is GTSNPN and CDR2 is SVGIG (reference sequence). This CDR3 has 12 residues. V was cut by 2 bases and J by 7 bases, with 8 bases left in between. CDR3 region: CAWSIRGGELFF. DNA for the CDR3: TGTGCCTGGAGTATACGGGGCGGGGAGCTGTTTTTT.

A single count supports this clone. The chain uses TRBV14 and TRBJ2-3; the match to TRBD1 covers 8 bases. V trimming: 0 bases; J trimming: 0 bases; junction bases outside the gene matches: 5. CDR3 length equals 17 residues. The V gene's germline CDR1 is SGHDN and CDR2 FVKESK. The CDR3 DNA follows: TGTGCCAGCAGCCAAGATCGACAGGGGATAAGCACAGATACGCAGTATTTT. This codes for CASSQDRQGISTDTQYF.

This clone was detected a few times. V gene TRBV7-6 combines with J gene TRBJ2-2; D is perhaps TRBD2 (6 bases). Germline loops: CDR1 SGHVS, CDR2 FNYEAQ. This CDR3 region has 17 residues. V was shortened by 4 bases and J by 4 bases, with 19 bases between the two germline ends. The CDR3 sequence is CASSSGVGRGITGELFF. CDR3 DNA sequence: TGTGCCAGCAGCTCGGGGGTCGGGAGAGGTATCACCGGGGAGCTGTTTTTT.

The chain employs TRBV6-5 and TRBJ2-5, with a weak D call TRBD2 (5 bases). Looked up from germline, CDR1 is MNHEY and CDR2 is SVGAGI. V lost 2 bases to trimming and J lost 5 bases, with 15 bases between them. The CDR3 is made up of 15 amino acids. CDR3 sequence (DNA): TGTGCCAGCAGTTACCGTTACCAGAGGGCTGAGACCCAGTACTTC. Residues: CASSYRYQRAETQYF.

The chain employs TRBV10-3 and TRBJ1-1; 9 positions match TRBD1. Unmatched junction bases numbered 7, after V lost 10 bases and J lost 1 base. This CDR3 has 14 residues. Per germline, CDR1 ENHRY and CDR2 SYGVKD. Written as DNA, the CDR3 is TGTGCCACCCAGACAGGGGGATGGAACACTGAAGCTTTCTTT. Protein: CATQTGGWNTEAFF.

The V and J genes are TRBV5-6 and TRBJ2-5, with D possibly matching TRBD2 (6 bases). Germline-derived CDR1 and CDR2 are SGHDT and YYEEEE. The CDR3 is made up of 14 amino acids. Trimming took off 4 bases at V and 7 bases at J, with 17 bases between the two ends. CDR3 nucleotides: TGTGCCAGCAGCAACCGGGACTGGGGGTGGACCCAGTACTTC. Translated, it gives CASSNRDWGWTQYF.

J is TRBJ2-7 and V is TRBV5-6; no clear D gene. Per the germline V gene, CDR1 is SGHDT and CDR2 is YYEEEE. The CDR3 has 13 residues. V gave up 4 bases and J gave up 3 bases, with 11 bases separating them. CDR3 loop: CASSPGPNYEQYF. In DNA, the CDR3 is TGTGCCAGCAGCCCTGGGCCGAACTACGAGCAGTACTTC.

This clone was seen once. J is TRBJ2-5 and V is TRBV3-1 (or the pseudogene TRBV3-2); 10 bases align to TRBD2. Germline loops: CDR1 LGHDT, CDR2 YNNKEL (reference sequence). This CDR3 has 12 amino acids. V was clipped by 8 bases and J by 13 bases; unmatched bases: 10. This chain's CDR3 is CASGSSGSGTYF. The CDR3 DNA reads as TGTGCCAGCGGGTCTAGCGGGAGCGGAACGTACTTC.

The rearrangement joins TRBV5-1 to TRBJ1-1, with D maybe TRBD1 (5 bases). Germline CDR1 is SGHRS and CDR2 is YFSETQ. The CDR3 is 14 amino acids. Trimming cost V 2 bases and J 5 bases, with 13 bases left between them. CDR3: CASSLQDWLTEAFF. The CDR3 DNA follows: TGCGCCAGCAGCTTACAGGATTGGTTGACTGAAGCTTTCTTT.

This clone was counted between two and nine times. The chain is built from TRBV10-2 and TRBJ1-1; D gene uncertain. The germline V gene has CDR1 WSHSY and CDR2 SAAADI. The CDR3 length is 15 residues. Trimming removed 7 bases at V and 7 bases at J, with 22 bases between. The CDR3 protein is CASISGRTSEGEAFF. The CDR3 nucleotides are TGCGCCAGCATTTCAGGACGTACCAGTGAGGGTGAAGCTTTCTTT.

V gene TRBV3-1 (or the pseudogene TRBV3-2) combines with J gene TRBJ2-1; TRBD2 agrees at 7 bases. V was pared by 2 bases and J by 9 bases, with 13 bases of the junction left unmatched. Germline V lookup: CDR1 LGHDT, CDR2 YNNKEL (reference sequence). The CDR3 length is 16 residues. The CDR3 loop reads CASSQFAGAPDGEQFF. The CDR3, as DNA: TGTGCCAGCAGCCAATTCGCGGGAGCCCCGGACGGTGAGCAGTTCTTC.

The chain couples TRBV15 to TRBJ2-7, with D tentatively TRBD2 (6 bases). Per the germline V gene, CDR1 is LNHNV and CDR2 is YYDKDF (reference sequence). V lost 2 bases and J 1 base, leaving 15 bases between the germline ends. The CDR3 loop spans 16 amino acids. This CDR3 is CATSRQSGLYSYEQYF. In DNA form, the CDR3 reads TGTGCCACCAGCAGACAATCGGGACTCTATTCCTACGAGCAGTACTTC.

The chain couples TRBV6-5 to TRBJ1-6; 10 bases are a match to TRBD1. This CDR3 comprises 13 residues. Unmatched junction bases numbered 5, after V lost 11 bases and J lost 7 bases. Germline V lookup: CDR1 MNHEY, CDR2 SVGAGI. The CDR3 spells CAGRDRGNSPLHF. The CDR3 DNA sequence: TGTGCCGGAAGGGACAGGGGCAATTCACCCCTCCACTTT.

With respect to this clone: At the DNA level, this CDR3 is encoded by other sequences in the same sample as well. The chain has TRBV3-1 (or the pseudogene TRBV3-2) and TRBJ2-7, with D possibly matching TRBD1 (5 bases). Trimming removed 0 bases at V and 3 bases at J, with 12 bases between. Germline assignment: CDR1 LGHDT and CDR2 YNNKEL (reference sequence). The CDR3 covers 15 residues. CDR3 DNA sequence: TGTGCCAGCAGCCAAGATCCCCAGGGTATCTACGAGCAGTACTTC. It codes for CASSQDPQGIYEQYF.

The chain combines TRBV18 with TRBJ1-5, with no clear D. The CDR3 is 15 amino acids. V lost 5 bases and J 7 bases, leaving 18 bases between the germline ends. CDR1 and CDR2 from the germline V gene are KGHSH and LQKENI. In nucleotides, the CDR3 is TGTGCCAGCTCATCCCAATCCCAAAGCTCCCAGCCCCAGCATTTT. Translation gives CASSSQSQSSQPQHF. Full variable domain (remainder filled in from reference TRBV18 and TRBJ1-5): NAGVMQNPRHLVRRRGQEARLRCSPMKGHSHVYWYRQLPEEGLKFMVYLQKENIIDESGMPKERFSAEFPKEGPSILRIQQVVRGDSAAYFCASSSQSQSSQPQHFGDGTRLSIL.

The V gene is TRBV5-8, the J gene TRBJ1-6; tentative D call: TRBD1 (5 bases). Germline V lookup: CDR1 SGHTS, CDR2 YDEGEE. V lost 1 base and J 5 bases, leaving 13 bases between the germline ends. The CDR3 spans 16 residues. The CDR3 spells CASSLSLGGHNSPLHF. CDR3 sequence (DNA): TGTGCCAGCAGCTTGAGTTTGGGGGGACATAATTCACCCCTCCACTTT.